This is a list of T cell receptor beta chains from one sample in a study of blood T cell repertoires in COVID-19. The repertoire was sequenced with immunoSEQ multiplex PCR; TCRdb's copy has only in-frame clones and lacks some. The sample gives over 130,000 clones, around 86% of which show up once; less than 3.5% is in the top ten. The sample was peripheral blood. These receptors were obtained from a man between 65 and 85 years old with acute or convalescent COVID-19. CDR3s include the opening cysteine and the closing phenylalanine or tryptophan. A D gene is named only where the DNA matches it firmly. Size is omitted from some rows. Given values are once, few, many or a class for expanded clones.

j_gene	abundance	d_gene	v_gene	CDR3aa	CDR3nt
TRBJ1-1	-	-	TRBV3-1/TRBV3-2	CASSQRHSNTEAFF	TGTGCCAGCAGCCAGAGACATTCGAACACTGAAGCTTTCTTT
TRBJ2-1	-	TRBD2	TRBV3-1/TRBV3-2	CASSPGLAGENEQFF	TGTGCCAGCAGCCCCGGACTAGCGGGAGAAAATGAGCAGTTCTTC
TRBJ2-5	-	TRBD1	TRBV11-2	CASSMDRVVGETQYF	TGTGCCAGCAGCATGGACAGGGTGGTTGGAGAGACCCAGTACTTC
TRBJ1-1	-	-	TRBV6-2/TRBV6-3	CASSSSRDYGWYTEAFF	TGTGCCAGCAGTTCCTCCCGGGACTACGGGTGGTACACTGAAGCTTTCTTT
TRBJ1-1	-	-	TRBV3-1/TRBV3-2	CASSRGQSSEAFF	TGTGCCAGCAGCCGAGGACAGTCGTCTGAAGCTTTCTTT
TRBJ2-7	-	TRBD2	TRBV5-6	CASSDQTGTSAYEQYF	TGTGCCAGCAGCGACCAAACCGGGACTAGCGCCTACGAGCAGTACTTC
TRBJ1-4	-	TRBD1	TRBV7-7	CASSRGTGGGEKLFF	TGTGCTAGCAGCCGCGGGACAGGGGGCGGTGAAAAACTGTTTTTT
TRBJ2-5	once	-	TRBV7-2	CASSLDQVQETQYF	TGTGCCAGCAGCTTAGATCAGGTTCAAGAGACCCAGTACTTC
TRBJ2-7	-	-	TRBV15	CATSRRLGYEQYF	TGTGCCACCAGCAGAAGACTAGGCTACGAGCAGTACTTC
TRBJ2-7	once	-	TRBV11-2	CASSLEVQTYEQYF	TGTGCCAGCAGCTTAGAGGTGCAGACCTACGAGCAGTACTTC
TRBJ2-1	-	-	TRBV4-1	CASSPRGSSYNEQFF	TGCGCCAGCAGCCCCAGAGGGAGCTCCTACAATGAGCAGTTCTTC
TRBJ2-5	once	TRBD2	TRBV7-8	CASSLDGLAGVGDRTQYF	TGTGCCAGCAGCTTAGATGGGCTAGCGGGAGTCGGAGATAGGACCCAGTACTTC
TRBJ2-1	-	-	TRBV3-1/TRBV3-2	CASSQRSPSYNEQFF	TGTGCCAGCAGCCAACGGTCTCCCTCCTACAATGAGCAGTTCTTC
TRBJ1-5	-	-	TRBV7-5	CARSLARGPLRYSNQPQHF	TGTGCCAGAAGCTTAGCGCGGGGGCCGTTACGCTATAGCAATCAGCCCCAGCATTTT
TRBJ1-1	many	TRBD1	TRBV18	CASSPLPGGNTEAFF	TGTGCCAGCTCACCACTACCAGGGGGAAACACTGAAGCTTTCTTT
TRBJ2-7	-	TRBD1	TRBV15	CATSRDRDREQYF	TGTGCCACCAGCAGGGACAGGGATCGGGAGCAGTACTTC
TRBJ2-3	-	-	TRBV11-3	CASSFGRGSDTQYF	TGTGCCAGCAGCTTCGGCAGGGGCTCAGATACGCAGTATTTT
TRBJ1-2	once	TRBD1	TRBV28	CASSLSPPPIWDRIYGYTF	TGTGCCAGCAGTTTGTCCCCCCCACCTATATGGGACAGGATTTATGGCTACACCTTC
TRBJ2-2	-	-	TRBV29-1	CSVRPGGTGELFF	TGCAGCGTTCGTCCCGGGGGCACCGGGGAGCTGTTTTTT
TRBJ2-1	-	-	TRBV7-2	CASSLDWQRDEQFF	TGTGCCAGCAGCTTAGACTGGCAACGGGATGAGCAGTTCTTC
TRBJ2-3	once	TRBD2	TRBV6-4	CASSDSALAGGLSTDTQYF	TGTGCCAGCAGTGACTCGGCACTAGCGGGAGGACTAAGCACAGATACGCAGTATTTT
TRBJ1-6	-	TRBD1	TRBV7-6	CASSSDGTGGGPSPLHF	TGTGCCAGCAGCTCTGACGGGACAGGGGGCGGCCCATCACCCCTCCACTTT
TRBJ2-3	-	-	TRBV9	CASSNRRATDTQYF	TGTGCCAGCAGCAACCGTAGAGCCACAGATACGCAGTATTTT
TRBJ1-6	-	-	TRBV7-9	CASSSDGYNSPLHF	TGTGCCAGCAGCTCAGACGGGTATAATTCACCCCTCCACTTT
TRBJ2-3	-	-	TRBV2	CASSADGVTDTQYF	TGTGCCAGCAGTGCTGACGGGGTCACAGATACGCAGTATTTT
TRBJ1-1	-	-	TRBV28	CASSPLGAVNTEAFF	TGTGCCAGCAGTCCCCTGGGGGCGGTGAACACTGAAGCTTTCTTT
TRBJ2-2	once	TRBD1	TRBV5-4	CASSRTGNGELFF	TGTGCCAGCAGCCGGACAGGGAATGGGGAGCTGTTTTTT
TRBJ2-3	few	TRBD1	TRBV5-6	CASSSSPGTGLDTQYF	TGTGCCAGCAGCTCCAGTCCCGGGACAGGGTTGGATACGCAGTATTTT
TRBJ2-1	-	-	TRBV24-1	CATSDWLASSYNEQFF	TGTGCCACCAGTGATTGGCTAGCGAGCTCCTACAATGAGCAGTTCTTC
TRBJ1-5	-	-	TRBV2	CASSESRSSNQPQHF	TGTGCCAGCAGTGAATCTCGGAGCAGCAATCAGCCCCAGCATTTT
TRBJ2-1	-	TRBD2	TRBV20-1	CSASVSGKGNEQFF	TGCAGTGCTAGTGTTAGCGGGAAGGGCAATGAGCAGTTCTTC
TRBJ2-7	-	-	TRBV28	CASSLGLAAYEQYF	TGTGCCAGCAGTTTAGGGCTAGCTGCCTACGAGCAGTACTTC
TRBJ2-1	-	TRBD2	TRBV6-2/TRBV6-3	CASSYAGLAIGNEQFF	TGTGCCAGCAGTTACGCGGGACTAGCGATAGGGAATGAGCAGTTCTTC
TRBJ2-2	once	TRBD1	TRBV24-1	CATATTGTGDTGELFF	TGTGCCACCGCTACCACCGGGACAGGAGACACCGGGGAGCTGTTTTTT
TRBJ1-6	-	-	TRBV28	CASRRGLQDSPLHF	TGTGCCAGCAGGCGGGGATTGCAAGACTCACCCCTCCACTTT
TRBJ1-6	-	TRBD1	TRBV14	CASSLRTGRWGSPLHF	TGTGCCAGCAGCCTCCGGACAGGGCGTTGGGGTTCACCCCTCCACTTT
TRBJ2-7	-	TRBD1	TRBV27	CASSLGGQDEQYF	TGTGCCAGCAGCCTAGGGGGACAGGACGAGCAGTACTTC
TRBJ2-3	-	TRBD1	TRBV24-1	CATSDSRTGLTDTQYF	TGTGCCACCAGTGATTCCCGGACAGGGCTGACAGATACGCAGTATTTT
TRBJ2-2	-	TRBD2	TRBV7-8	CASRRLATSNTGELFF	TGTGCCAGCAGACGACTAGCGACGTCGAACACCGGGGAGCTGTTTTTT
TRBJ2-2	once	-	TRBV24-1	CATSREATGELFF	TGTGCCACCAGCAGGGAGGCGACCGGGGAGCTGTTTTTT
TRBJ1-1	few	TRBD1	TRBV5-1	CASSLGAGGFVNTEAFF	TGCGCCAGCAGCTTGGGTGCAGGGGGATTCGTGAACACTGAAGCTTTCTTT
TRBJ2-1	-	TRBD1	TRBV18	CASSPRTGGNNEQFF	TGTGCCAGCTCACCAAGGACAGGGGGAAACAATGAGCAGTTCTTC
TRBJ1-2	-	TRBD1	TRBV4-3	CASSPDRGYGYTF	TGCGCCAGCAGCCCGGACAGGGGCTATGGCTACACCTTC
TRBJ2-3	-	-	TRBV9	CASSVGGRGTDTQYF	TGTGCCAGCAGCGTGGGCGGCAGGGGAACAGATACGCAGTATTTT
TRBJ1-1	-	-	TRBV7-8	CASSSDRNTEAFF	TGTGCCAGCAGCTCCGACAGGAACACTGAAGCTTTCTTT
TRBJ2-1	-	TRBD2	TRBV20-1	CSASLPLAGAVEQFF	TGCAGTGCTAGTCTCCCTCTAGCGGGAGCGGTTGAGCAGTTCTTC
TRBJ2-7	few	TRBD1	TRBV29-1	CSVGTVYEQYF	TGCAGCGTGGGGACAGTGTACGAGCAGTACTTC
TRBJ1-4	-	TRBD1	TRBV25-1	CASSGGQENEKLFF	TGTGCCAGCAGTGGGGGACAGGAGAATGAAAAACTGTTTTTT
TRBJ2-2	-	-	TRBV5-4	CASSPSSDRNTGELFF	TGTGCCAGCAGCCCGTCCTCCGATAGAAACACCGGGGAGCTGTTTTTT